The clone carrying this T cell receptor beta chain came up many times. Its matching antigen is unknown. Sampling of bone marrow took place during active disease in every patient. This specimen comes from a study of read filtering for tumor transcriptome and immune sequencing. Whole-study context: Revised staging placed roughly eight patients in R-ISS I, some 17 in II, roughly 7 in III. After DNase treatment, RNA was made into whole-transcriptome libraries.

This library used around 0.4 ug RNA and molecular barcoded adaptors spanning alpha/delta and beta/gamma chains. One entry per CDR3 protein results from TCRdb running MiXCR on the reads. The sample contains 85,000 or so distinct CDR3 sequences, around 12% of which appear only once. CDR3 length: 13 amino acids. The V end lost 3 bases, the J end lost 2 bases, and 7 bases lay between the germline ends. Germline CDR1 is MDHEN and CDR2 is SYDVKM. Study-level points and caveats: In IR-seq, single-read clonotypes were around four fifths of clonotypes but approximately 3.5% of reads.

The receptor comes from a donor at least 40 years old with multiple myeloma. The chain joins TRBV28 to TRBJ1-1; D uncertain. The source material was a population of CD138-negative cells sorted from bone marrow. The CDR3 DNA reads TGTGCCAGCAGTTTCAGGAGAAACACTGAAGCTTTCTTT. This gives the protein CASSFRRNTEAFF.